This TCR beta chain was found in a study of cytomegalovirus exposure and HLA in healthy donors. Findings and caveats of the study: In terms of immune exposure information, only CMV serostatus was available.

Trimming left V 9 bases short and J 5 bases short, with 22 bases between. The CDR3 extends over 15 amino acids. In germline, CDR1 is MNHNS, CDR2 SASEGT. When sampled, the donors appeared nominally healthy, though they likely had unrecorded immune exposures. The PCR used 60 Vbeta and 13 Jbeta primers. Using immunoSEQ multiplex PCR, the repertoire was profiled, and TCRdb retains in-frame clones only, with some absent. The table lists some 77,000 clones, 79% of them singletons. As to this clone: Its antigen is currently unknown.

The TCR sequence derives from a woman in her 40s in good health and CMV-seropositive. The chain has TRBV6-1 and TRBJ2-5; weak D call: TRBD1 (7 bases). The sequenced material came from PBMCs. CDR3 DNA sequence: TGTGCCAGTAATTTAGGGGGCCTTGGGGGGGAGACCCAGTACTTC. Its translation: CASNLGGLGGETQYF.